These 5 T cell receptor beta chains were all obtained from the same sample, sequenced in a study of shared clonotypes between healthy human individuals. Measured with immunoSEQ multiplex PCR; TCRdb has only the in-frame clones, and not every one. The sample has over a million clones, around 97% seen once. Sequencing input: naive CD4+ T cells sorted from blood. This sample's subset: CD45RA+ positively selected. These receptors originate from a man younger than 40 in good health.

Concerning this clone: The sample carries other DNA sequences with the same CDR3. V is TRBV5-1 and J is TRBJ2-7, with D perhaps TRBD1 (6 bases). The V and J ends lost 1 base and 1 base respectively, with 9 bases between them. Per germline, CDR1 SGHRS and CDR2 YFSETQ. CDR3 length: 14 amino acids. CDR3 residues: CASSLTGLSYEQYF. The CDR3 nucleotides are TGCGCCAGCAGCTTGACAGGGCTATCCTACGAGCAGTACTTC.

The chain couples TRBV19 to TRBJ2-1, with TRBD2 identical over 10 bases. V gave up 5 bases and J gave up 6 bases; unmatched junction bases: 4. Per germline, CDR1 LNHDA and CDR2 SQIVND (reference sequence). The CDR3 consists of 14 residues. CDR3 protein: CASSFSGRSNEQFF. The CDR3 DNA follows: TGTGCCAGTAGTTTTAGCGGGAGGAGCAATGAGCAGTTCTTC.

V is TRBV13 and J is TRBJ2-5; TRBD2 matches at 7 bases. Germline loops: CDR1 PRHDT, CDR2 FYEKMQ (reference sequence). The J segment lost 5 bases and the V segment lost 2 bases, leaving 11 bases of the junction unmatched. CDR3 length: 16 residues. The CDR3 loop reads CASSLRLAGGVETQYF. For the CDR3, the DNA is TGTGCCAGCAGCTTACGGTTAGCGGGCGGTGTGGAGACCCAGTACTTC.

The rearrangement joins TRBV18 to TRBJ2-4, with a weak D call TRBD2 (5 bases). The CDR3 loop spans 16 amino acids. V was cut by 4 bases and J by 6 bases, with 19 bases left in between. Germline V gene lookup returns CDR1 KGHSH and CDR2 LQKENI. The CDR3 region is CASSLLPPVEGNIQYF. Here the CDR3 DNA reads TGTGCCAGCTCACTACTCCCCCCCGTTGAGGGAAACATTCAGTACTTC.

The V gene is TRBV7-2, the J gene TRBJ2-7; D perhaps matches TRBD1 (6 bases). The CDR3 has 14 amino acids. The V end was cut by 0 bases, the J end by 4 bases, with 10 bases between. The germline V gene has CDR1 SGHTA and CDR2 FQGNSA. The CDR3 sequence: CASSLAAGVYEQYF. As DNA, the CDR3 is TGTGCCAGCAGCTTAGCGGCAGGGGTTTACGAGCAGTACTTC.